This entry describes one T cell receptor (beta chain). Libraries were prepared by immunoSEQ multiplex PCR; TCRdb keeps only in-frame clonotypes and omits some of them. The table shows roughly 41,000 clones, with about 85% occurring only once. The data are from a study of blood T cell repertoires in COVID-19. The CDR3 has 17 amino acids. Germline V gene sequence: CDR1 LGHNA, CDR2 YNFKEQ. Deletions cut 0 bases from V and 2 bases from J, with 11 bases between. V usage is TRBV4-2 and J usage is TRBJ2-6; weak D call: TRBD1 (6 bases). Sequenced sample: PBMCs or T cells enriched from blood (not recorded which). The sequence was collected from a woman aged 50 to 60 who had recovered from COVID-19. For the CDR3, the DNA is TGTGCCAGCAGCCAAGATAACCCAGGGGCTGGGGCCAACGTCCTGACTTTC. Its protein is CASSQDNPGAGANVLTF.